The source of this T cell receptor beta chain is a study of CD8 T cells in Susac syndrome. The CDR3 length is 13 residues. Trimming pared 3 bases from V and 2 bases from J, leaving 11 bases between. Germline V lookup: CDR1 GTSNPN, CDR2 SVGIG (reference sequence). Reverse transcription of about 0.5 to 1 ug RNA used random hexamers. One entry per CDR3 protein, called by TCRdb with MiXCR from the immunoSEQ multiplex PCR reads. Of some 200,000 distinct CDR3 sequences listed, about 96% are singletons. The receptor's source is a human donor with multiple sclerosis. The sequenced material came from CD4+ T cells from PBMCs. The chain links TRBV30 to TRBJ2-7; D remains unclear. The CDR3, as DNA: TGTGCCTGGAGCCGGACCCTAACCTACGAGCAGTACTTC. This encodes CAWSRTLTYEQYF. The variable domain in full, with the rest retrieved from reference TRBV30 and TRBJ2-7, is SQTIHQWPATLVQPVGSPLSLECTVEGTSNPNLYWYRQAAGRGLQLLFYSVGIGQISSEVPQNLSASRPQDRQFILSSKKLLLSDSGFYLCAWSRTLTYEQYFGPGTRLTVT.